The rows below give T cell receptor beta chains drawn from one sample of a study of spatial heterogeneity in lung cancer. TCRdb processed the 5' RACE reads anew with MiXCR; each CDR3 protein has one entry. The table has under 25,000 distinct CDR3 sequences, 6% to 7.5% seen once; the top ten hold about 13%. The source was PBMCs, collected at surgery. Receptors were obtained from a male donor with early-stage non-small cell lung cancer. The CDR3 runs from the conserved cysteine through the conserved F or W. A D gene is named only where the DNA matches it firmly. Rows may omit the clone size; those that give it use once, few, many or a size class.

D | J | V | size | DNA | CDR3
TRBD2 | TRBJ2-1 | TRBV7-2 | many | TGTGCCAGCAGCGGGAGCGGGGGTTATTTCTACAATGAGCAGTTCTTC | CASSGSGGYFYNEQFF
TRBD2 | TRBJ2-1 | TRBV12-3/TRBV12-4 | few | TGTGCCAGCAGTTCCTTAGCGGGGGGTAGCAATGAGCAGTTCTTC | CASSSLAGGSNEQFF
- | TRBJ2-3 | TRBV7-7 | - | TGTGCTAGCAGCCCGGACAGCCAAAGCACAGATACGCAGTATTTT | CASSPDSQSTDTQYF
- | TRBJ2-1 | TRBV12-3/TRBV12-4 | many | TGTGCCAGCAGTTTCGTTACCCCCTCTGACTACGGGCTGGGAAACAATGAGCAGTTCTTC | CASSFVTPSDYGLGNNEQFF
TRBD2 | TRBJ2-1 | TRBV5-1 | many | TGCGCCAGCAGACCGCTAGCGGGGAATTCTTACAATGAGCAGTTCTTC | CASRPLAGNSYNEQFF
- | TRBJ1-5 | TRBV25-1 | many | TGTGCCAGCAGTGAATTCGGGGGGAGTCAGCCCCAGCATTTT | CASSEFGGSQPQHF
- | TRBJ2-2 | TRBV7-6 | few | TGTGCCAGCAGCTTGCGAACAGCGGGTAACACCGGGGAGCTGTTTTTT | CASSLRTAGNTGELFF
- | TRBJ1-2 | TRBV20-1 | few | TGCAGTGCTTTAAATCCCCAGAACTATGGCTACACCTTC | CSALNPQNYGYTF
- | TRBJ2-5 | TRBV2 | many | TGTGCCAGCATCTCTTCGTCGGCGGAAGAGACCCAGTACTTC | CASISSSAEETQYF
- | TRBJ1-5 | TRBV6-6 | - | TGTGCCAGCAGTTACGGGAATAATCAGCCCCAGCATTTT | CASSYGNNQPQHF
TRBD1 | TRBJ2-3 | TRBV20-1 | many | TGCAGTGCTGGAAGACAGGGGGCGCAGTATTTT | CSAGRQGAQYF
- | TRBJ2-7 | TRBV7-9 | - | TGTGCCAGCAGCTTCCCTACAGGGACCGAAGACTTCCAGTACTTC | CASSFPTGTEDFQYF
- | TRBJ2-1 | TRBV10-3 | few | TGTGCCATCCGACCCGCGGTGAGTTCCTACAATGAGCAGTTCTTC | CAIRPAVSSYNEQFF
- | TRBJ2-1 | TRBV12-3/TRBV12-4 | few | TGTGCCAGCCAACCGGACAGCTCCTACAATGAGCAGTTCTTC | CASQPDSSYNEQFF
TRBD2 | TRBJ2-3 | TRBV20-1 | - | TGCAGTGCCCCCAGGAGCGGGAGGGCGACAGATACGCAGTATTTT | CSAPRSGRATDTQYF
TRBD2 | TRBJ2-5 | TRBV29-1 | many | TGCAGCGTCACTAGCGGGAGGGCCTATGAGACCCAGTACTTC | CSVTSGRAYETQYF
- | TRBJ2-3 | TRBV3-1 | - | TGTGCCAGCAGCCAGGGGGGGCCGACAGATACGCAGTATTTT | CASSQGGPTDTQYF
TRBD1 | TRBJ1-4 | TRBV6-1 | - | TGTGCTGTGCCCGGGACAGATAATGAAAAACTGTTTTTT | CAVPGTDNEKLFF
TRBD2 | TRBJ2-1 | TRBV28 | medium-sized | TGTGCCAGCACCAGCGGGGGAGCGGGAGATAATGAGCAGTTCTTC | CASTSGGAGDNEQFF
TRBD1 | TRBJ1-2 | TRBV19 | - | TGTGCCAGTACCTCGGACAGGGGCTATGGCTACACCTTC | CASTSDRGYGYTF
TRBD2 | TRBJ2-5 | TRBV24-1 | few | TGTGCCACCAGTGATCAACGACCGCGCAGCGGGAGAGAGGTTGAGACCCAGTACTTC | CATSDQRPRSGREVETQYF
- | TRBJ1-5 | TRBV28 | medium-sized | TGTGCCAGCAGCCCAACAGGGATTGTCTATCAGCCCCAGCATTTT | CASSPTGIVYQPQHF
- | TRBJ2-1 | TRBV7-2 | many | TGTGCCAGCAGCTTAGGGGGCAAAAACAATGAGCAGTTCTTC | CASSLGGKNNEQFF
TRBD2 | TRBJ2-3 | TRBV20-1 | few | TGCAGTGCTATCCCCGCGGGCGGGGGGCTCCTAGATACGCAGTATTTT | CSAIPAGGGLLDTQYF
- | TRBJ2-1 | TRBV27 | many | TGTGCCAGCAGTTCCTGGACGGAAGGGGCGTTCTTC | CASSSWTEGAFF
- | TRBJ2-7 | TRBV25-1 | many | TGTGCCAGCAGTGAGGAACCGACTGGGGAGCAGTACTTC | CASSEEPTGEQYF
- | TRBJ2-3 | TRBV5-6 | - | TGTGCCAGCAGCCGCCGGAGCACAGATACGCAGTATTTT | CASSRRSTDTQYF
- | TRBJ2-1 | TRBV21-1 | many | TGTGCCAATGCTACTAGCGGGAGTAATGAGCAGTTCTTC | CANATSGSNEQFF
- | TRBJ2-1 | TRBV11-3 | many | TGTGCCAGCAGCTTAGAGGCGAGCTCCTACAATGAGCAGTTCTTC | CASSLEASSYNEQFF
TRBD1 | TRBJ1-5 | TRBV19 | - | TGTGCCAGTAGTGGACAGGGTAAGAGCAATCAGCCCCAGCATTTT | CASSGQGKSNQPQHF
TRBD1 | TRBJ1-2 | TRBV6-2/TRBV6-3 | many | TGTGCCAGCAGATGGACAGGCAACTATGGCTACACCTTC | CASRWTGNYGYTF
TRBD1 | TRBJ1-2 | TRBV19 | many | TGTGCCAGTAGTCTCCCGACAGGGTCCTATGGCTACACCTTC | CASSLPTGSYGYTF
- | TRBJ2-2 | TRBV5-5 | many | TGTGCCAGCAGCTCCTACGGGCAGGGGAACACCGGGGAGCTGTTTTTT | CASSSYGQGNTGELFF
- | TRBJ2-3 | TRBV28 | many | TGTGCCAGCAGACCTCTCCGAGCGACCACAGATACGCAGTATTTT | CASRPLRATTDTQYF
- | TRBJ1-4 | TRBV12-3/TRBV12-4 | many | TGTGCCAGCAGCTACGGACTACCTCCAACTAATGAAAAACTGTTTTTT | CASSYGLPPTNEKLFF
TRBD2 | TRBJ2-3 | TRBV6-5 | - | TGTGCCAGCAGATCCAGACTAGCGGGGAGCACAGATACGCAGTATTTT | CASRSRLAGSTDTQYF
TRBD2 | TRBJ2-3 | TRBV3-1 | many | TGTGCCAGCAGCCAAGGCGGACTAGCGGGACCCACAGATACGCAGTGTTTT | CASSQGGLAGPTDTQCF
TRBD2 | TRBJ2-1 | TRBV9 | many | TGTGCCAGCAGCCCGGGACTAGCGGGAGTTTCTTACAATGAGCAGTTCTTC | CASSPGLAGVSYNEQFF
TRBD2 | TRBJ2-3 | TRBV15 | few | TGTGCCACCAGGGGTCGCCTAGCGGGGGGCGCTCCGAGCACAGATACGCAGTATTTT | CATRGRLAGGAPSTDTQYF
TRBD1 | TRBJ2-5 | TRBV7-3 | - | TGTGCCAGCCAGAAGGGACAGGGGAGAGAGACCCAGTACTTC | CASQKGQGRETQYF
- | TRBJ1-5 | TRBV27 | - | TGTGCCAGCAGTTTGATGCCTAATCAGCCCCAGCATTTT | CASSLMPNQPQHF
- | TRBJ2-1 | TRBV24-1 | - | TGTGCCACCAGTCGAACAGCGAGCTCCTACAATGAGCAGTTCTTC | CATSRTASSYNEQFF
- | TRBJ1-1 | TRBV5-6 | - | TGTGCCAGCAGCTTGGTTCGTTGGGTTTTGAACACTGAAGCTTTCTTT | CASSLVRWVLNTEAFF
TRBD2 | TRBJ2-1 | TRBV7-3 | - | TGTGCCAGCAGCCAAGCGGGAGGGAAATATGAGCAGTTCTTC | CASSQAGGKYEQFF
- | TRBJ1-5 | TRBV7-2 | many | TGTGCCAGCAGCCAGACACACAGCAATCAGCCCCAGCATTTT | CASSQTHSNQPQHF